This T cell receptor (beta chain) was captured in a study of T-cell reconstitution after alpha-beta-depleted transplantation in children. Points from the study as a whole: Diversity and T-cell counts at one year after transplant derived mostly from new T cells.

Construction of the TCRbeta library involved unique molecular identifiers. TCRdb analysed the PCR reads with MiXCR anew, one entry per CDR3 protein. Here the sample spans 60,000 or so distinct CDR3 sequences, about 40% being singletons. This clonotype has only a few counts. What it binds is unknown. The V end was cut by 5 bases, the J end by 7 bases, with 6 bases between. There are 11 residues in the CDR3. This chain joins TRBV12-3 or TRBV12-4 and TRBJ2-1; D uncertain. This clonotype was obtained from a male patient aged 10 to 17 who had a stem cell transplant for acute lymphoblastic leukemia, so the T cells may come from the graft donor. Sequenced material: PBMCs, mostly from graft donor cells, taken 360 days after TCRalphabeta/CD19-depleted stem cell transplant. The CDR3 sequence: CASSQSNEQFF. The DNA of the CDR3 is TGTGCCAGCAGTCAAAGTAATGAGCAGTTCTTC.